This note documents a single T cell receptor (beta chain) sequence. V was trimmed by 3 bases and J by 4 bases, leaving 15 bases between them. The CDR3 runs 15 residues. From germline, CDR1 is SGHTA and CDR2 FQGTGA. The source of the sample is a study of T-cell reconstitution after alpha-beta-depleted transplantation in children. TCRbeta library construction was performed incorporating unique molecular identifiers. MiXCR, applied by TCRdb to the PCR reads, yields one record per CDR3 protein. This table holds about 830,000 distinct CDR3 sequences, less than 20% found once. The sequence came from a male patient younger than 18 who had a stem cell transplant for acute lymphoblastic leukemia, so the T cells may come from the graft donor. The source was PBMCs, mostly from graft donor cells, collected 360 days after TCRalphabeta/CD19-depleted stem cell transplant. The V gene is TRBV7-3, the J gene TRBJ2-5; D is possibly TRBD1 (7 bases). CDR3 residues: CASSFGGGNIETQYF. In nucleotides, the CDR3 is TGTGCCAGCAGCTTCGGAGGGGGCAACATAGAGACCCAGTACTTC.